One T cell receptor (beta chain) is described in this entry. V gave up 5 bases and J gave up 7 bases, with 18 bases separating them. The CDR3 sequence is 15 residues long. The germline gives CDR1 MNHEY, CDR2 SMNVEV (reference sequence). Only in-frame clones appear in the TCRdb table, and some are missing; sequencing was by immunoSEQ multiplex PCR. Counted here are about 2 million clones, 85% to 95% occurring once; the ten biggest clones make up about 0.13%. This record comes from a study of shared clonotypes between healthy human individuals. The clonotype was recovered from a man aged 18 to 29 in good health. The rearrangement links TRBV27 to TRBJ2-1; no definite D call. The specimen was naive CD4+ T cells sorted from blood. The subset here: CD45RA+ positively selected. CDR3 loop: CASSPEMGTLNEQFF. In DNA form, the CDR3 reads TGTGCCAGCAGTCCTGAAATGGGAACTCTTAATGAGCAGTTCTTC.